The 24 T cell receptor beta chains listed next were all sequenced from one sample in a study of cytomegalovirus exposure and HLA in healthy donors. Profiled with immunoSEQ multiplex PCR; TCRdb holds only in-frame clones, not every one. This table holds over 200,000 clones, about 90% found once. Sequenced material: PBMCs. The receptors were sampled from a woman aged 18-29 years in good health and CMV-seronegative.

The V and J genes are TRBV19 and TRBJ2-7; 7 bases align to TRBD2. V was clipped by 5 bases and J by 6 bases; unmatched bases: 13. The CDR3 runs to 15 residues. Germline V gives CDR1 LNHDA, CDR2 SQIVND (reference sequence). CDR3 protein: CASSANPGASGEQYF. DNA for the CDR3: TGTGCCAGTAGTGCGAACCCTGGAGCTAGCGGCGAGCAGTACTTC.

The CDR3: CASSSDNENIQYF. The CDR3 bases are TGTGCCAGCAGCTCGGACAACGAAAACATTCAGTACTTC. The chain couples TRBV4-2 to TRBJ2-4; a weak D match, TRBD1 (5 bases). This CDR3 is built from 13 residues. From germline, CDR1 is LGHNA and CDR2 YNFKEQ. V shed 5 bases and J shed 5 bases, with 10 bases lying between them.

The sample holds one count of this clone. The V gene is TRBV30, the J gene TRBJ2-1; a weak D match, TRBD2 (5 bases). The CDR3 length is 11 residues. V was trimmed by 1 base and J by 13 bases, leaving 11 bases between them. CDR1 and CDR2 (germline): GTSNPN, SVGIG (reference sequence). The CDR3 sequence is CAWSAGLPQFF. CDR3 DNA sequence: TGTGCCTGGAGTGCTGGACTCCCACAGTTCTTC.

The gene calls are TRBV5-5 and TRBJ2-3; D is perhaps TRBD1 (6 bases). The CDR3 extends over 14 amino acids. The V gene lost 4 bases and the J gene lost 5 bases, with 14 bases spanning the gap. Germline lookup yields CDR1 SGHKS and CDR2 YYEKEE (reference sequence). This chain's CDR3 is CASSRTGLGDTQYF. CDR3 bases: TGTGCCAGCAGCCGTACAGGGCTCGGAGATACGCAGTATTTT.

The gene calls are TRBV27 and TRBJ2-7, with 9 bases aligning to TRBD2. The CDR3 totals 15 residues. The V and J ends lost 6 bases and 6 bases, in that order; junction bases with no gene match: 12. The germline gives CDR1 MNHEY, CDR2 SMNVEV (reference sequence). The chain's CDR3 is CASSSHRTSVGEQYF. The CDR3 bases are TGTGCCAGCAGCTCCCATCGGACTAGCGTGGGCGAGCAGTACTTC.

In its sample, this clone was seen once. The chain is built from TRBV28 and TRBJ1-4; perhaps TRBD1 as D (5 bases). CDR1 MDHEN and CDR2 SYDVKM come from the germline V gene. The CDR3 totals 12 residues. With 4 bases removed from V and 13 bases from J, the gap between germline ends came to 13 bases. The CDR3 DNA reads TGTGCCAGCAGTTCCCGGACATTTGGACTGTTTTTT. This translates into CASSSRTFGLFF.

The chain carries TRBV11-2 and TRBJ2-7, with D perhaps TRBD1 (6 bases). Trimming cost V 5 bases and J 2 bases, with 16 bases left between them. CDR3 length equals 15 residues. Germline V gene data show CDR1 as SGHAT and CDR2 as FQNNGV. This CDR3 is CASSTEATGPYEQYF. In DNA, the CDR3 is TGTGCCAGCAGCACCGAAGCGACAGGCCCCTACGAGCAGTACTTC. The whole variable domain, filled in from reference TRBV11-2 and TRBJ2-7, reads EAGVAQSPRYKIIEKRQSVAFWCNPISGHATLYWYQQILGQGPKLLIQFQNNGVVDDSQLPKDRFSAERLKGVDSTLKIQPAKLEDSAVYLCASSTEATGPYEQYFGPGTRLTVT.

The chain is built from TRBV28 and TRBJ1-5, with D possibly being TRBD1 (6 bases). The CDR3 is 16 amino acids. CDR1 and CDR2 from the germline V gene are MDHEN and SYDVKM. V lost 5 bases and J lost 5, with 19 bases in between. The CDR3 is CASSPTQGKGDQPQHF. CDR3 in DNA: TGTGCCAGCAGTCCGACTCAGGGGAAGGGGGATCAGCCCCAGCATTTT.

The rearrangement links TRBV29-1 to TRBJ2-3; the match to TRBD2 covers 9 bases. The germline V gene encodes CDR1 SQVTM and CDR2 ANQGSEA. Trimming removed 0 bases from V and 6 bases from J; junction bases left unmatched: 7. This CDR3 spans 15 amino acids. In nucleotides, the CDR3 is TGCAGCGTTGAAGACCCGGGACTAGCAGGTGATACGCAGTATTTT. This codes for CSVEDPGLAGDTQYF.

For this clone: The sample contains more than one DNA sequence encoding this CDR3. This chain uses TRBV27 with TRBJ2-7; tentatively, D is TRBD2 (6 bases). CDR1 and CDR2 (germline): MNHEY, SMNVEV (reference sequence). The germline V and J ends were trimmed by 3 bases and 0 bases, with 9 bases remaining between them. The CDR3 sequence is 14 residues long. CDR3 sequence: CASSLRRGSYEQYF. For the CDR3, the DNA is TGTGCCAGCAGTTTGAGGCGGGGCTCCTACGAGCAGTACTTC.

The J gene is TRBJ2-3, the V gene TRBV9, with 11 bases that match TRBD2. V lost 4 bases to trimming and J lost 1 base; unmatched junction nucleotides: 5. This CDR3 comprises 16 residues. The germline CDR1 and CDR2 sequences are SGDLS and YYNGEE. The CDR3 coding sequence is TGTGCCAGCAGCATGAGTAGCGGGAGGGGCACAGATACGCAGTATTTT. Protein: CASSMSSGRGTDTQYF.

The chain carries TRBV6-1 and TRBJ1-4; D remains ambiguous. Per germline, CDR1 MNHNS and CDR2 SASEGT. V was cut by 6 bases and J by 5 bases, with 13 bases left in between. This CDR3 is built from 14 residues. CDR3 DNA: TGTGCCAGCAGAATAGGACGAGGGAATGAAAAACTGTTTTTT. It is translated as CASRIGRGNEKLFF.

CDR3 amino acids: CSVEHGLAYNEQFF. CDR3 sequence (DNA): TGCAGCGTTGAACATGGACTAGCGTACAATGAGCAGTTCTTC. V usage is TRBV29-1 and J usage is TRBJ2-1; 9 bases agree with TRBD2. CDR1 is SQVTM, CDR2 ANQGSEA, per germline. V shed 2 bases, J shed 4 bases, and the junction held 3 bases outside the gene matches. This CDR3 is 14 amino acids long.

The rearrangement links TRBV18 to TRBJ1-1; D gene uncertain. CDR1 KGHSH and CDR2 LQKENI come from the germline V gene. V lost 3 bases and J lost 5, with 13 bases in between. This CDR3 region has 14 residues. This CDR3 is CASSPRGDWTEAFF. DNA of the CDR3: TGTGCCAGCTCACCCCGAGGAGATTGGACTGAAGCTTTCTTT.

The chain couples TRBV28 to TRBJ1-2, with 8 bases fitting TRBD1. V lost 8 bases, J lost 3 bases, and 11 bases stayed unmatched. Germline V gene lookup returns CDR1 MDHEN and CDR2 SYDVKM. The CDR3 is made up of 15 amino acids. CDR3 bases: TGTGCCAGCTCACTTTCAGGGGGCGCTCACTATGGCTACACCTTC. This sequence encodes CASSLSGGAHYGYTF.

V is TRBV27 and J is TRBJ2-3; 9 bases match TRBD2. Germline CDR1 is MNHEY and CDR2 is SMNVEV (reference sequence). This CDR3 is built from 16 residues. V shed 2 bases, J shed 2 bases, and the junction held 5 bases outside the gene matches. DNA of the CDR3: TGTGCCAGCAGTTTAGCGGTAGCGGGGGCCACAGATACGCAGTATTTT. Encoded protein: CASSLAVAGATDTQYF.

The V and J genes are TRBV7-2 and TRBJ2-1; D unclear. V dropped 0 bases and J dropped 7 bases, with 4 bases sitting between them. CDR1 is SGHTA, CDR2 FQGNSA, per germline. This CDR3 has 12 amino acids. The CDR3 is CASSLAENEQFF. In nucleotides, the CDR3 is TGTGCCAGCAGCTTAGCTGAGAATGAGCAGTTCTTC. Together with reference TRBV7-2 and TRBJ2-1, the CDR3 gives the full variable domain: GAGVSQSPSNKVTEKGKDVELRCDPISGHTALYWYRQSLGQGLEFLIYFQGNSAPDKSGLPSDRFSAERTGGSVSTLTIQRTQQEDSAVYLCASSLAENEQFFGPGTRLTVL.

The genes are TRBV6-6 and TRBJ2-7; 12 positions agree with TRBD2. Germline V gene sequence: CDR1 MNHNY, CDR2 SVGAGI (reference sequence). CDR3 length: 12 residues. CDR3 protein: CATSGSSYEQYF. DNA for the CDR3: TGTGCGACTAGCGGGAGCTCCTACGAGCAGTACTTC.

The rearrangement joins TRBV10-3 to TRBJ2-5; 8 nucleotides line up with TRBD2. J was trimmed by 1 base and V by 4 bases; bases with no gene match: 2. This CDR3 region has 14 residues. From germline, CDR1 is ENHRY and CDR2 SYGVKD. The DNA of the CDR3 is TGTGCCATCAGTGCAACTAGCGGCCAAGAGACCCAGTACTTC. Its translation: CAISATSGQETQYF.

The rearrangement links TRBV2 to TRBJ2-3; 11 nucleotides agree with TRBD2. Germline V CDR1 and CDR2: SNHLY, FYNNEI. J gave up 2 bases and V 1 base, and 8 bases lay outside the gene matches. CDR3 length equals 18 residues. The CDR3 coding sequence is TGTGCCAGCAGTGAAGGCCTAGCGGGAGGACCCTACACAGATACGCAGTATTTT. It encodes CASSEGLAGGPYTDTQYF.

In this sample, this clone turned up once. The chain is built from TRBV7-2 and TRBJ2-5; the D gene is possibly TRBD2 (5 bases). The CDR3 sequence is 16 residues long. V lost 1 base, J lost 4 bases, and 16 bases lay in between. CDR1 is SGHTA, CDR2 FQGNSA, per germline. The CDR3 loop reads CASSLVSSSTTETQYF. CDR3 DNA: TGTGCCAGCAGCTTAGTCTCTAGCTCGACGACAGAGACCCAGTACTTC.

CDR3: CSAQYVEQFF. Written as DNA, the CDR3 is TGCAGTGCCCAGTACGTTGAGCAGTTCTTC. The chain is built from TRBV20-1 and TRBJ2-1; D gene ambiguous. V shed 6 bases and J shed 9 bases, with 9 bases lying between them. The CDR3 contains 10 residues. In germline, CDR1 is DFQATT, CDR2 SNEGSKA (reference sequence).

CDR3 coding DNA: TGTGCCAGCAGCCTACTCCGGGACAGAAACTATGGCTACACCTTC. Encoded protein: CASSLLRDRNYGYTF. The rearrangement links TRBV7-8 to TRBJ1-2; 7 positions agree with TRBD1. CDR3 length: 15 residues. CDR1 SGHVS and CDR2 FQNEAQ come from the germline V gene. The ends lost 5 bases at V and 2 bases at J; junction bases unmatched: 8.

This clone was seen once. The V call is TRBV15, the J call TRBJ2-5; a possible D gene is TRBD2 (6 bases). This CDR3 is 16 amino acids long. The V end was cut by 3 bases, the J end by 3 bases, with 17 bases between. Germline-derived CDR1 and CDR2 are LNHNV and YYDKDF (reference sequence). The CDR3 region has the DNA TGTGCCACCAGCAGCCCCGGTTTAGCGGCGAAAGAGACCCAGTACTTC. Translation: CATSSPGLAAKETQYF.